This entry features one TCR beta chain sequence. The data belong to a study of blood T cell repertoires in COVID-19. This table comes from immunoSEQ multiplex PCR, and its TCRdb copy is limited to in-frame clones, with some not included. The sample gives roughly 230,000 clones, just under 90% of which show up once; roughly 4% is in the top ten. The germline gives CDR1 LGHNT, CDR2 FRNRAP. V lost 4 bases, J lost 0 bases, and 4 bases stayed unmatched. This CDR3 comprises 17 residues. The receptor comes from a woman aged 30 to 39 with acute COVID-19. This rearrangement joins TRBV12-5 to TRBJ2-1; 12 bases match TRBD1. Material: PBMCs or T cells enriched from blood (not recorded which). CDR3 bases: TGTGCTAGTGGTTCCGGGACAGGGGGCAGCTCCTACAATGAGCAGTTCTTC. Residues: CASGSGTGGSSYNEQFF. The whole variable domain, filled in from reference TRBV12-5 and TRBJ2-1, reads DARVTQTPRHKVTEMGQEVTMRCQPILGHNTVFWYRQTMMQGLELLAYFRNRAPLDDSGMPKDRFSAEMPDATLATLKIQPSEPRDSAVYFCASGSGTGGSSYNEQFFGPGTRLTVL.